The 6 T cell receptor beta chains listed next were all sequenced from one sample in a study of cytomegalovirus exposure and HLA in healthy donors. The PCR had 60 Vbeta and 13 Jbeta primers. The protocol was immunoSEQ multiplex PCR, while the TCRdb copy is restricted to in-frame clones and leaves out a portion. The sample holds roughly 200,000 clones, 65% to 85% seen once. Sequencing used PBMCs. These receptors all come from a man in his fifties in good health and CMV-seronegative.

The chain has TRBV9 and TRBJ1-4; D may be TRBD1 (5 bases). The V end was cut by 0 bases, the J end by 8 bases, with 17 bases between. This CDR3 has 16 residues. Germline-derived CDR1 and CDR2 are SGDLS and YYNGEE. The DNA for the CDR3 is TGTGCCAGCAGCGTAGCTTCCAGCAGGGTAGGCGAAAAACTGTTTTTT. Translating gives CASSVASSRVGEKLFF. Complete variable domain (other parts from reference TRBV9 and TRBJ1-4): DSGVTQTPKHLITATGQRVTLRCSPRSGDLSVYWYQQSLDQGLQFLIQYYNGEERAKGNILERFSAQQFPDLHSELNLSSLELGDSALYFCASSVASSRVGEKLFFGSGTQLSVL.

The V call is TRBV4-1, the J call TRBJ1-5; TRBD1 matches at 8 bases. This CDR3 is built from 15 residues. Germline CDR1 and CDR2: MGHRA and YSYEKL. With V trimmed by 4 bases and J by 6 bases, 8 bases remained unmatched. The CDR3 sequence is CASSLGTGGAQPQHF. The CDR3 DNA reads TGCGCCAGCAGCCTGGGGACAGGCGGGGCTCAGCCCCAGCATTTT.

This clone was observed a few times. The rearrangement uses TRBV6-5 and TRBJ2-7, with TRBD1 matching over 8 bases. The germline CDR1 and CDR2 sequences are MNHEY and SVGAGI. The ends lost 6 bases at V and 1 base at J; junction bases unmatched: 8. The CDR3 contains 15 residues. CDR3 region: CASSLGTGLSYEQYF. The CDR3 DNA is TGTGCCAGCAGCCTCGGGACAGGACTGTCCTACGAGCAGTACTTC.

V and J are TRBV18 and TRBJ2-2; 8 positions agree with TRBD1. The CDR3 has 17 residues. The J segment lost 6 bases and the V segment lost 3 bases, leaving 12 bases of the junction unmatched. From germline, CDR1 is KGHSH and CDR2 LQKENI. DNA for the CDR3: TGTGCCAGCTCACCTGGGCATTGGACAGGGAGGTCCGGGGAGCTGTTTTTT. It specifies CASSPGHWTGRSGELFF.

This CDR3 reads CATSSGQGADEQFF. In nucleotides, the CDR3 is TGTGCCACCAGCAGCGGACAGGGGGCTGACGAGCAGTTCTTC. V gene TRBV15 combines with J gene TRBJ2-1, with TRBD1 identical over 11 bases. This CDR3 comprises 14 residues. The germline V gene has CDR1 LNHNV and CDR2 YYDKDF (reference sequence). The V and J ends lost 3 bases and 10 bases, in that order; junction bases with no gene match: 5.

V is TRBV15 and J is TRBJ2-3; no clear D gene. Germline CDR1 and CDR2: LNHNV and YYDKDF (reference sequence). The ends were cut back, 2 bases at V and 4 bases at J, with 7 bases in the middle. The CDR3 sequence is 13 residues long. CDR3 in amino acids: CATSRTAADTQYF. CDR3 coding DNA: TGTGCCACCAGCAGAACAGCCGCAGATACGCAGTATTTT.